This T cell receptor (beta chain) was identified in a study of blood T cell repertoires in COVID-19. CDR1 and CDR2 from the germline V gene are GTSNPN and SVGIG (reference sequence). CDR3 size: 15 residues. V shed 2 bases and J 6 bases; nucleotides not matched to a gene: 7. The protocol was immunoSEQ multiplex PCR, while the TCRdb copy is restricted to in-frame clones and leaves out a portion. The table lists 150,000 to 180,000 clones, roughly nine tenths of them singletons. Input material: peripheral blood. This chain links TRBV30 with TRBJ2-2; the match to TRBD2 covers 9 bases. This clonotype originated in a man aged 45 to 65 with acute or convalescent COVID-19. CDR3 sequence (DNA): TGTGCCTGGAGTATAGCGGGGGCTCACCCCGGGGAGCTGTTTTTT. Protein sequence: CAWSIAGAHPGELFF.